The entry below describes one T cell receptor (beta chain). No cognate antigen has been identified for it. One base away there is no much larger clone; base qualities are not given. This CDR3 is also generated by other DNA sequences in the sample. This sample was included in a study of blood T cell repertoires in COVID-19 (dated by TCRdb to 2020 to 2021). Turning to the overall study: The collaborator samples originated in the United States, Italy and Spain and spanned the acute and convalescent phases of COVID-19. The prospective study material was composed of cDNA or gDNA derived from T cells, B-cell-depleted T cells, or PBMCs. The dataset comprised deeply sampled blood TCRbeta repertoires from subjects exposed to, actively infected with, or recovered from COVID-19. The repertoires were made available in a free public database intended to serve as a resource for research on the immune response to SARS-CoV-2. The samples were drawn from two sources: the first 160 participants of the ongoing ImmuneRACE study, and about 1,300 subjects contributed by 6 global collaborators. The sample metadata nearly always contained a de-identified subject ID, COVID-19 status, age in years and sex. HLA class I and class II types, where available, came from metadata supplied by the sample provider rather than from assay-based typing.

The paper as a whole reports these results and caveats: The amount of clinical and demographic metadata varied by source and participant and was provided uncurated.

The immunoSEQ Assay, a bias-controlled multiplex PCR, was used to amplify TCRbeta CDR3 regions from genomic DNA. The study's own analysis went as follows. Nucleated cell counts per sample were estimated from amplification of reference gene primers within the assay. To quantify the absolute abundance of each unique TCRbeta CDR3 rearrangement, sequence reads were collapsed and filtered. For each sample, productive Simpson clonality was calculated as the square root of Simpson's diversity index over productive rearrangements. TCRdb carries this immuneACCESS record with in-frame sequences only. Its versions omit some clonotypes, under half of them owing to an unresolved V gene in the studies checked, with the rest unexplained. The V and J calls and the clone size are those of that table, but D and trimming were determined from the DNA. Present in this sample are under 300,000 clones, roughly 83% of which were seen just once. The ten largest clones represent more than 9% of the sample.

Each collaborating institution followed its own protocols to collect whole blood in K2EDTA tubes. For TCRbeta analysis, collaborators shipped samples as frozen whole blood, isolated PBMCs, or DNA extracted from either of those sample types. The CDR3 measures 15 amino acids from cysteine to phenylalanine. Left in the record is the CDR3 DNA by itself, 45 bases read in frame from the first base. Via the germline V gene, CDR1 is SGHRS and CDR2 YFSETQ. Unmatched junction bases come to 3, with V trimmed by 4 bases and J by 1 base. Material for sequencing was peripheral blood. The origin of this receptor is an older man with acute or convalescent COVID-19. The chain employs TRBV5-1 and TRBJ2-2; TRBD1 aligns with 8 central bases. The DNA sequence is given as TGCGCCAGCAGCCTAGGACAGGGGAACACCGGGGAGCTGTTTTTT. Its amino acids are CASSLGQGNTGELFF.